What follows are 18 T cell receptor beta chains derived from one specimen sequenced in a study of shared T cell receptors in the human thymus. Profiled with immunoSEQ multiplex PCR; TCRdb holds only in-frame clones, not every one. Here the sample spans about 660,000 clones, over 75% being singletons. These data also featured in a second study, about human thymus T cells.

The sequenced material came from thymocytes. The receptor set was obtained from a boy in the first two years of life with a congenital heart defect.

In this sample, this clone turned up once. The rearrangement uses TRBV5-6 and TRBJ2-7; the match to TRBD2 covers 8 bases. There are 15 residues in the CDR3. The ends lost 4 bases at V and 7 bases at J; junction bases unmatched: 13. Germline lookup yields CDR1 SGHDT and CDR2 YYEEEE. CDR3 region: CASSHVASGRREQYF. CDR3 nucleotides: TGTGCCAGCAGCCACGTCGCGAGCGGGAGAAGGGAGCAGTACTTC.

The chain has TRBV5-1 and TRBJ2-1; 10 bases agree with TRBD2. V was pared by 1 base and J by 7 bases, with 5 bases of the junction left unmatched. The CDR3 runs to 15 residues. In germline, CDR1 is SGHRS, CDR2 YFSETQ. CDR3 sequence reads: CASSLRLAGENEQFF. The CDR3 coding sequence is TGCGCCAGCAGCTTGCGTCTAGCGGGAGAAAATGAGCAGTTCTTC. Full variable domain (missing parts from reference TRBV5-1 and TRBJ2-1): KAGVTQTPRYLIKTRGQQVTLSCSPISGHRSVSWYQQTPGQGLQFLFEYFSETQRNKGNFPGRFSGRQFSNSRSEMNVSTLELGDSALYLCASSLRLAGENEQFFGPGTRLTVL.

The chain uses TRBV6-6 and TRBJ2-5; D may be TRBD2 (6 bases). With 2 bases removed from V and 3 bases from J, the gap between germline ends came to 7 bases. The CDR3 runs 13 residues. Germline CDR1 MNHNY, CDR2 SVGAGI (reference sequence). CDR3 sequence reads: CASSYGGKETQYF. The CDR3 DNA follows: TGTGCCAGCAGTTACGGGGGGAAAGAGACCCAGTACTTC.

The chain employs TRBV12-5 and TRBJ2-5; 9 bases align to TRBD1. With V trimmed by 2 bases and J by 5 bases, 9 bases remained unmatched. Germline V gene data show CDR1 as LGHNT and CDR2 as FRNRAP. This CDR3 contains 16 residues. DNA for the CDR3: TGTGCTAGTGGTTTGATGGACAGGGGAGGAGAGGAGACCCAGTACTTC. This sequence encodes CASGLMDRGGEETQYF.

This chain links TRBV28 with TRBJ2-7; 7 bases are a match to TRBD1. With V trimmed by 4 bases and J by 1 base, 4 bases remained unmatched. This CDR3 is 14 amino acids long. Germline V gives CDR1 MDHEN, CDR2 SYDVKM. The DNA for the CDR3 is TGTGCCAGCAGTTCAACAGGGGCTTCCTACGAGCAGTACTTC. Translating gives CASSSTGASYEQYF.

This chain uses TRBV19 with TRBJ2-5; TRBD2 agrees at 10 bases. Unmatched junction bases numbered 1, after V lost 1 base and J lost 2 bases. This CDR3 has 15 amino acids. Germline CDR1 and CDR2: LNHDA and SQIVND (reference sequence). The CDR3 nucleotides are TGTGCCAGTAGTATAGGTAGCGGGGGGCAAGAGACCCAGTACTTC. As protein: CASSIGSGGQETQYF.

The rearrangement links TRBV7-4 to TRBJ1-1; 7 bases line up with TRBD1. Looked up from germline, CDR1 is SGHVT and CDR2 is SQSDAQ. The ends lost 5 bases at V and 1 base at J; junction bases unmatched: 10. The CDR3 is 16 amino acids. CDR3 nucleotides: TGTGCCAGCAGCCATCAGGGGGACGAAAAGAACACTGAAGCTTTCTTT. This gives the protein CASSHQGDEKNTEAFF.

The chain combines TRBV7-9 with TRBJ1-1, with D possibly TRBD1 on 5 matching bases. From germline, CDR1 is SEHNR and CDR2 FQNEAQ (reference sequence). Trimming cost V 5 bases and J 10 bases, with 23 bases left between them. This CDR3 is built from 15 residues. Here the CDR3 reads CASSLGTGEPGVAFF. CDR3 bases: TGTGCCAGCAGCCTGGGCACAGGTGAGCCTGGGGTAGCTTTCTTT.

V is TRBV9 and J is TRBJ1-3, with a tentative D call TRBD1 (6 bases). This CDR3 region has 19 residues. V was clipped by 0 bases and J by 8 bases, with 27 bases between them. CDR1 is SGDLS, CDR2 YYNGEE, per germline. DNA for the CDR3: TGTGCCAGCAGCGTAGGGCCGGAGGGACTGGTGGGGGCGGGGGACACCATATATTTT. This sequence encodes CASSVGPEGLVGAGDTIYF.

The rearrangement joins TRBV7-2 to TRBJ2-1, with D tentatively TRBD2 (6 bases). The V gene lost 1 base and the J gene lost 9 bases, with 19 bases spanning the gap. Germline V gene sequence: CDR1 SGHTA, CDR2 FQGNSA. The CDR3 loop spans 16 amino acids. DNA of the CDR3: TGTGCCAGCAGCTTAGGCCCGGGAGCTAAGTACGGTGAGCAGTTCTTC. Translated: CASSLGPGAKYGEQFF.

This clone was counted a few times. V is TRBV6-6 and J is TRBJ2-7; D unclear. This CDR3 spans 16 amino acids. CDR1 and CDR2 (germline): MNHNY, SVGAGI (reference sequence). The V gene lost 2 bases and the J gene lost 0 bases, with 14 bases spanning the gap. CDR3 DNA sequence: TGTGCCAGCAGTTACACCACTCTGAAGAGCTCCTACGAGCAGTACTTC. Its translation: CASSYTTLKSSYEQYF.

To note about this clone: Other DNA sequences in the sample encode the same CDR3. The rearrangement links TRBV11-2 to TRBJ1-2, with D possibly TRBD1 on 6 matching bases. This CDR3 is built from 13 residues. Trimming took 1 base from V and 5 from J, leaving 8 bases between them. CDR1 and CDR2 (germline): SGHAT, FQNNGV. The CDR3 nucleotides read TGTGCCAGCAGCTTAGGGACAGATTATGGCTACACCTTC. Its translation: CASSLGTDYGYTF.

This chain joins TRBV14 and TRBJ2-1; 8 bases map to TRBD1. The length of the CDR3 is 17 residues. Germline V lookup: CDR1 SGHDN, CDR2 FVKESK. Germline trimming cut 5 bases from V and 10 bases from J; bases unmatched to any gene: 19. CDR3: CASSSTSDRAWPEEQFF. The CDR3 DNA reads as TGTGCCAGCAGCTCGACCTCGGACAGGGCCTGGCCGGAGGAGCAGTTCTTC. The full variable domain, completed using reference TRBV14 and TRBJ2-1, is EAGVTQFPSHSVIEKGQTVTLRCDPISGHDNLYWYRRVMGKEIKFLLHFVKESKQDESGMPNNRFLAERTGGTYSTLKVQPAELEDSGVYFCASSSTSDRAWPEEQFFGPGTRLTVL.

Points on this clone: Relative to the germline gene, one junction end is altered; a read error may explain this. The rearrangement links TRBV18 to TRBJ2-5; 8 bases agree with TRBD1. Matching the DNA end better, TRBJ2-7 makes the J call doubtful. Germline V gives CDR1 KGHSH, CDR2 LQKENI. The CDR3 extends over 19 amino acids. For the CDR3, the DNA is TGTGCCAGCTCATCCCGGACAGGGCCGAAGGGTTCGAATTCCTCCGAGCAGTACTTC. The encoded protein is CASSSRTGPKGSNSSEQYF.

The V call is TRBV7-2, the J call TRBJ2-3; D unclear. The CDR3 extends over 15 amino acids. Trimming removed 5 bases from V and 2 bases from J, with 14 bases in between. Germline-derived CDR1 and CDR2 are SGHTA and FQGNSA. The CDR3 DNA reads TGTGCCAGCAGCCCTAGAGGCTTTCCCACAGATACGCAGTATTTT. Translated: CASSPRGFPTDTQYF.

This chain uses TRBV30 with TRBJ2-7; D is uncertain. This CDR3 has 13 amino acids. Germline V gives CDR1 GTSNPN, CDR2 SVGIG (reference sequence). Trimming took off 0 bases at V and 2 bases at J, with 8 bases between the two ends. The CDR3 reads CAWSVDSTYEQYF. In DNA form, the CDR3 reads TGTGCCTGGAGTGTGGATAGCACCTACGAGCAGTACTTC. The full variable domain, rest sourced from reference TRBV30 and TRBJ2-7, is SQTIHQWPATLVQPVGSPLSLECTVEGTSNPNLYWYRQAAGRGLQLLFYSVGIGQISSEVPQNLSASRPQDRQFILSSKKLLLSDSGFYLCAWSVDSTYEQYFGPGTRLTVT.

This clone showed up just a few times. This chain joins TRBV30 and TRBJ1-4; 7 nucleotides match TRBD1. There are 14 residues in the CDR3. Germline V gives CDR1 GTSNPN, CDR2 SVGIG (reference sequence). Trimming removed 3 bases from V and 4 bases from J; junction bases left unmatched: 5. The CDR3 nucleotides read TGTGCCTGGAGGAACAGGGGAAATAATGAAAAACTGTTTTTT. This translates into CAWRNRGNNEKLFF.

The chain combines TRBV2 with TRBJ2-2; 8 nucleotides line up with TRBD2. V shed 5 bases, J shed 0 bases, and the junction held 2 bases outside the gene matches. Germline CDR1 SNHLY, CDR2 FYNNEI. This CDR3 spans 15 amino acids. The CDR3 sequence is CASSLAGTNTGELFF. The CDR3 DNA follows: TGTGCCAGCAGTTTAGCGGGGACGAACACCGGGGAGCTGTTTTTT. The full variable domain, its missing parts supplied by reference TRBV2 and TRBJ2-2, is EPEVTQTPSHQVTQMGQEVILRCVPISNHLYFYWYRQILGQKVEFLVSFYNNEISEKSEIFDDQFSVERPDGSNFTLKIRSTKLEDSAMYFCASSLAGTNTGELFFGEGSRLTVL.